Below, 24 T cell receptor beta chains from the same sample are listed, as sequenced in a study of vaccination and CD4 T cells after COVID-19. These receptors' antigens are unknown. Noted treatment: approximately 11-day PBMC culture with coronavirus spike peptide pools or control peptides (ViraFEST assay). The Oncomine TCR Beta short-read assay was what sequenced the DNA obtained from cultured CD4+ T cells. TCRdb ran MiXCR on the PCR reads and lists one entry per CDR3 protein. The data contain over 15,000 distinct CDR3 sequences, roughly 42% of them singletons. The source material was CD4+ T cells from blood, cultured in vitro, sampled before SARS-CoV-2 vaccination. All receptors derive from a human donor who had recovered from COVID-19.

The rearrangement joins TRBV20-1 to TRBJ2-1; the match to TRBD2 covers 9 bases. V lost 8 bases and J lost 7; bases outside the gene matches: 15. Germline V gene data show CDR1 as DFQATT and CDR2 as SNEGSKA (reference sequence). This CDR3 is built from 15 residues. CDR3 bases: TGCAGTCTCAAGGTGGCGGGGGGGCCGTGGAATGAGCAGTTCTTC. Translated: CSLKVAGGPWNEQFF.

The chain employs TRBV6-2 or TRBV6-3 and TRBJ2-7, with 8 bases lining up with TRBD1. With 6 bases clipped from V and 1 base from J, the junction kept 5 bases outside the gene matches. Germline CDR1 reads MNHEY; CDR2 reads SVGEGT. This CDR3 region has 14 residues. The CDR3 DNA is TGTGCCAGCAGCGGACAGGGAAGGTCCTACGAGCAGTACTTC. Translating gives CASSGQGRSYEQYF.

This clonotype was found a few times. This rearrangement joins TRBV6-1 to TRBJ1-1; D ambiguous. The length of the CDR3 is 12 residues. V gave up 6 bases and J gave up 5 bases, with 10 bases separating them. Germline V gene sequence: CDR1 MNHNS, CDR2 SASEGT. CDR3 protein: CASRGLRTEAFF. CDR3 sequence (DNA): TGTGCCAGCAGGGGTCTCCGGACTGAAGCTTTCTTT.

The chain couples TRBV19 to TRBJ1-5; 7 bases agree with TRBD1. This CDR3 contains 13 residues. Germline lookup yields CDR1 LNHDA and CDR2 SQIVND (reference sequence). Losses at the gene ends were 6 bases for V and 7 bases for J; bases not matched to a gene: 6. CDR3 amino acids: CASRSQGDQPQHF. In nucleotides, the CDR3 is TGTGCCAGTAGGTCCCAGGGGGACCAGCCCCAGCATTTT.

This clonotype was observed a handful of times. The chain recombines TRBV7-9 with TRBJ2-7, with 9 positions matching TRBD2. Germline CDR1 SEHNR, CDR2 FQNEAQ (reference sequence). V gave up 2 bases and J gave up 1 base; unmatched junction bases: 12. There are 18 residues in the CDR3. CDR3 in amino acids: CASSLSGTSLFLSYEQYF. The CDR3 nucleotides are TGTGCCAGCAGCTTATCCGGGACTAGCCTCTTTCTTTCCTACGAGCAGTACTTC.

A single count supports this clonotype. The V gene is TRBV20-1, the J gene TRBJ2-5; 9 bases align to TRBD2. Germline trimming cut 4 bases from V and 5 bases from J; bases unmatched to any gene: 11. In germline, CDR1 is DFQATT, CDR2 SNEGSKA (reference sequence). CDR3 length: 15 amino acids. The CDR3 region is CSATGISGGYETQYF. DNA of the CDR3: TGCAGTGCTACCGGTATTAGCGGGGGTTATGAGACCCAGTACTTC.

V usage is TRBV12-3 or TRBV12-4 and J usage is TRBJ1-5; D is uncertain. The CDR3 is 13 residues long. V was clipped by 8 bases and J by 3 bases, with 11 bases between them. CDR3 sequence reads: CASSRTSNQPQHF. The CDR3 region has the DNA TGTGCCAGCTCTCGGACGTCCAATCAGCCCCAGCATTTT.

The chain recombines TRBV5-4 with TRBJ2-7; 9 nucleotides align to TRBD1. This CDR3 contains 20 residues. V trimming: 5 bases; J trimming: 6 bases; junction bases outside the gene matches: 27. Germline CDR1 is SGHNT and CDR2 is YYREEE (reference sequence). The DNA for the CDR3 is TGTGCCAGCAGGGAGACGCCCCCGCGGGGACAGGGTGATATGAGTGGCGAGCAGTACTTC. Translation gives CASRETPPRGQGDMSGEQYF. Filled out from reference TRBV5-4 and TRBJ2-7, the complete variable domain reads ETGVTQSPTHLIKTRGQQVTLRCSSQSGHNTVSWYQQALGQGPQFIFQYYREEENGRGNFPPRFSGLQFPNYSSELNVNALELDDSALYLCASRETPPRGQGDMSGEQYFGPGTRLTVT.

This chain uses TRBV7-9 with TRBJ1-2; D uncertain. The V end lost 3 bases, the J end lost 0 bases, and 8 bases lay between the germline ends. This CDR3 spans 14 amino acids. Germline V gene lookup returns CDR1 SEHNR and CDR2 FQNEAQ (reference sequence). CDR3 sequence reads: CASSFGGANYGYTF. CDR3 nucleotide sequence: TGTGCCAGCAGCTTCGGTGGGGCTAACTATGGCTACACCTTC.

The chain combines TRBV15 with TRBJ2-2; TRBD1 matches at 9 bases. The CDR3 is made up of 16 amino acids. The germline V gene has CDR1 LNHNV and CDR2 YYDKDF (reference sequence). Unmatched junction bases numbered 3, after V lost 1 base and J lost 3 bases. CDR3 sequence reads: CATSRGTGAHTGELFF. The CDR3 DNA is TGTGCCACCAGCAGAGGGACAGGGGCCCACACCGGGGAGCTGTTTTTT.

V usage is TRBV20-1 and J usage is TRBJ1-1; D might be TRBD1 (5 bases). CDR1 DFQATT and CDR2 SNEGSKA come from the germline V gene (reference sequence). The ends were cut back, 6 bases at V and 0 bases at J, with 20 bases in the middle. This CDR3 is built from 16 residues. The CDR3 DNA reads TGCAGTGCGAGGGGAGGGAATACCCGCATGAACACTGAAGCTTTCTTT. Protein sequence: CSARGGNTRMNTEAFF.

A note on this clonotype: Sequence at one end of the junction differs from germline and may be a read error. This rearrangement joins TRBV25-1 to TRBJ2-1, with a possible D match to TRBD1 (6 bases). Germline V gene lookup returns CDR1 MGHDK and CDR2 SYGVNS. The CDR3 loop spans 12 amino acids. Here the CDR3 reads CASRAPTGRVYF. The DNA for the CDR3 is TGTGCCAGCAGGGCCCCTACAGGGCGGGTGTACTTC. Full variable domain (remainder filled in from reference TRBV25-1 and TRBJ2-1): EADIYQTPRYLVIGTGKKITLECSQTMGHDKMYWYQQDPGMELHLIHYSYGVNSTEKGDLSSESTVSRIRTEHFPLTLESARPSHTSQYLCASRAPTGRVYFGPGTRLTVL.

The J gene is TRBJ2-6, the V gene TRBV7-6; 10 positions match TRBD1. The CDR3 consists of 17 residues. Germline values: CDR1 SGHVS, CDR2 FNYEAQ. The J segment lost 2 bases and the V segment lost 5 bases, leaving 6 bases of the junction unmatched. DNA of the CDR3: TGTGCCAGCAGCCTACGGACAGGGGGAACTGGGGCCAACGTCCTGACTTTC. This gives the protein CASSLRTGGTGANVLTF.

The chain combines TRBV6-2 or TRBV6-3 with TRBJ1-1; a weak D match, TRBD1 (5 bases). The V gene's germline CDR1 is MNHEY and CDR2 SVGEGT. Trimming left V 2 bases short and J 4 bases short, with 17 bases between. The CDR3 contains 16 residues. The CDR3 spells CASSYGPGGEFTEAFF. The CDR3 nucleotides read TGTGCCAGCAGTTACGGTCCCGGGGGGGAGTTCACTGAAGCTTTCTTT.

V is TRBV7-2 and J is TRBJ2-3; D gene uncertain. Trimming removed 4 bases from V and 5 bases from J, with 10 bases in between. Germline assignment: CDR1 SGHTA and CDR2 FQGNSA. The CDR3 sequence is 13 residues long. CDR3: CASSSGPQDTQYF. CDR3 DNA: TGTGCCAGCAGCTCAGGTCCCCAAGATACGCAGTATTTT.

This clonotype was seen a handful of times. The chain employs TRBV2 and TRBJ1-1; no clear D gene. The V end was cut by 7 bases, the J end by 5 bases, with 14 bases between. Germline CDR1 is SNHLY and CDR2 is FYNNEI. The CDR3 covers 13 residues. DNA of the CDR3: TGTGCCAGCATCCTGGGCCCGGGGACTGAAGCTTTCTTT. Its protein is CASILGPGTEAFF. Full variable domain (remainder filled in from reference TRBV2 and TRBJ1-1): EPEVTQTPSHQVTQMGQEVILRCVPISNHLYFYWYRQILGQKVEFLVSFYNNEISEKSEIFDDQFSVERPDGSNFTLKIRSTKLEDSAMYFCASILGPGTEAFFGQGTRLTVV.

The rearrangement links TRBV5-1 to TRBJ1-1, with D unclear. V gave up 0 bases and J gave up 4 bases, with 7 bases separating them. Germline V lookup: CDR1 SGHRS, CDR2 YFSETQ. The CDR3 has 13 amino acids. The CDR3 DNA follows: TGCGCCAGCAGCTTGGACACGAGCACTGAAGCTTTCTTT. Translation gives CASSLDTSTEAFF. The entire variable domain, with the rest obtained from reference TRBV5-1 and TRBJ1-1, is as follows: KAGVTQTPRYLIKTRGQQVTLSCSPISGHRSVSWYQQTPGQGLQFLFEYFSETQRNKGNFPGRFSGRQFSNSRSEMNVSTLELGDSALYLCASSLDTSTEAFFGQGTRLTVV.

This clonotype was counted a few times. The chain is built from TRBV11-3 and TRBJ2-3; no firm D call. The CDR3 runs 15 residues. Germline values: CDR1 SGHNT, CDR2 YENEEA. V was pared by 5 bases and J by 5 bases, with 17 bases between. The CDR3 sequence is CASSHKDGREDTQYF. The CDR3 DNA reads TGTGCCAGCAGCCACAAGGACGGAAGAGAAGATACGCAGTATTTT.

The chain has TRBV19 and TRBJ2-4; no firm D call. There are 15 residues in the CDR3. V gave up 8 bases and J gave up 5 bases, with 19 bases separating them. Per germline, CDR1 LNHDA and CDR2 SQIVND (reference sequence). The chain's CDR3 is CASRAQSGGQNIQYF. CDR3 DNA sequence: TGTGCCAGTCGGGCGCAAAGTGGCGGCCAAAACATTCAGTACTTC.

The chain combines TRBV27 with TRBJ2-3; 10 bases line up with TRBD1. Germline trimming cut 5 bases from V and 5 bases from J; bases unmatched to any gene: 4. Germline lookup yields CDR1 MNHEY and CDR2 SMNVEV (reference sequence). This CDR3 spans 14 amino acids. In nucleotides, the CDR3 is TGTGCCAGCAGTCAAGACAGGGGGCAAGATACGCAGTATTTT. The encoded protein is CASSQDRGQDTQYF.

The table lists this clonotype with a few counts. CDR3 residues: CSARSEKLFF. DNA of the CDR3: TGCAGTGCTAGAAGTGAAAAACTGTTTTTT. The chain uses TRBV20-1 and TRBJ1-4, with unresolved D. The V gene lost 2 bases and the J gene lost 7 bases, with 2 bases spanning the gap. Germline values: CDR1 DFQATT, CDR2 SNEGSKA (reference sequence). This CDR3 contains 10 residues.

CDR3 region: CSARGDRDTEAFF. The CDR3 nucleotides read TGCAGTGCTAGAGGGGACAGGGACACTGAAGCTTTCTTT. The chain uses TRBV20-1 and TRBJ1-1; 9 positions match TRBD1. CDR1 and CDR2 from the germline V gene are DFQATT and SNEGSKA (reference sequence). Unmatched junction bases numbered 0, after V lost 1 base and J lost 3 bases. This CDR3 region has 13 residues.

The sample holds a few counts of this clonotype. The chain employs TRBV25-1 and TRBJ2-6, with D hard to call. Trimming removed 2 bases from V and 1 base from J, with 6 bases in between. Germline CDR1 and CDR2: MGHDK and SYGVNS. The CDR3 is 15 amino acids. The CDR3 is CASSEALSGANVLTF. CDR3 in DNA: TGTGCCAGCAGTGAAGCCCTGTCTGGGGCCAACGTCCTGACTTTC. Filled out from reference TRBV25-1 and TRBJ2-6, the complete variable domain reads EADIYQTPRYLVIGTGKKITLECSQTMGHDKMYWYQQDPGMELHLIHYSYGVNSTEKGDLSSESTVSRIRTEHFPLTLESARPSHTSQYLCASSEALSGANVLTFGAGSRLTVL.

V usage is TRBV11-2 and J usage is TRBJ2-5; 9 bases map to TRBD2. The CDR3 is 15 residues long. Per germline, CDR1 SGHAT and CDR2 FQNNGV. J gave up 0 bases and V 8 bases, and 7 bases lay outside the gene matches. The CDR3 region has the DNA TGTGCCAGCGGCGTTAGCGGGGGAGACCAAGAGACCCAGTACTTC. Translated, it gives CASGVSGGDQETQYF.